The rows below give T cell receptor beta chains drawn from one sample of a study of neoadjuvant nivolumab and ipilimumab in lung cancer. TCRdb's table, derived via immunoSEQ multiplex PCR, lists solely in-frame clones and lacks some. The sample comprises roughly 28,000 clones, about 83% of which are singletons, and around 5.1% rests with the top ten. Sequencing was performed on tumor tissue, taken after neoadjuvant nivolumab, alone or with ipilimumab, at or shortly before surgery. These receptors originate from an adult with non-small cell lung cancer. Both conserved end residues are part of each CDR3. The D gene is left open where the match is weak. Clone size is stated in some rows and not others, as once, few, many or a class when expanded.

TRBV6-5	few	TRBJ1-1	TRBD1	CASSLLGQVNTEAFF	TGTGCCAGCAGTTTACTCGGACAGGTGAACACTGAAGCTTTCTTT
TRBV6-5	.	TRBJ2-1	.	CASRPSGAYNEQFF	TGTGCCAGCAGGCCTAGTGGGGCCTACAATGAGCAGTTCTTC
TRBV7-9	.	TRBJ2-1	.	CASSLNTGSSYNEQFF	TGTGCCAGCAGCCTAAATACTGGAAGCTCCTACAATGAGCAGTTCTTC
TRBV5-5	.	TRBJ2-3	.	CASSLEVEDTQYF	TGTGCCAGCAGCTTGGAGGTAGAAGATACGCAGTATTTT
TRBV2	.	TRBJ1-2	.	CASRKPHAGLYYGYTF	TGTGCCAGCCGCAAACCGCATGCAGGGTTATACTATGGCTACACCTTC
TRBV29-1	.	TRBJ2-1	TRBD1	CSVDADRGNNEQFF	TGCAGCGTTGATGCGGACAGGGGGAACAATGAGCAGTTCTTC
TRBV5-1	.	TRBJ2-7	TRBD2	CASSLARLAGINEQYF	TGCGCCAGCAGCTTGGCACGGCTAGCGGGAATCAACGAGCAGTACTTC
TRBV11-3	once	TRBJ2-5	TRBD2	CASSMGLAEQETQYF	TGTGCCAGCAGCATGGGACTAGCGGAACAAGAGACCCAGTACTTC
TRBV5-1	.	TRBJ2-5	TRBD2	CASSSRLAGDGETQYF	TGCGCCAGCAGCTCCAGACTAGCGGGAGATGGGGAGACCCAGTACTTC
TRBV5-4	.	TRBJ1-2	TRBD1	CASSSETGQGAGYTF	TGTGCCAGCAGCTCGGAAACGGGACAGGGGGCTGGCTACACCTTC
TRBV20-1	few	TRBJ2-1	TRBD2	CSARGGSEQFF	TGCAGTGCTAGGGGGGGGAGTGAGCAGTTCTTC
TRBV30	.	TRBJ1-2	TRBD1	CACKPGQAYGYTF	TGTGCCTGCAAACCGGGACAGGCATATGGCTACACCTTC
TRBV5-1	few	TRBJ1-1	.	CASSRYSLTTEAFF	TGCGCCAGCAGCCGATACTCATTGACCACTGAAGCTTTCTTT
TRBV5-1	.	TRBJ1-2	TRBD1	CASSSINRGADYGYTF	TGCGCCAGCAGCTCGATAAACAGGGGAGCGGACTATGGCTACACCTTC
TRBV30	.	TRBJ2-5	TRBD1	CAWTETGTGTQYF	TGTGCCTGGACAGAGACAGGGACGGGGACCCAGTACTTC
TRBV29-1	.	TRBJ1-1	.	CTGRERGSEAFF	TGCACCGGACGGGAGCGGGGCTCCGAAGCTTTCTTT
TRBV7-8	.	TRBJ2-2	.	CASSQSWIAFGELFF	TGTGCCAGCAGCCAATCCTGGATAGCTTTCGGGGAGCTGTTTTTT
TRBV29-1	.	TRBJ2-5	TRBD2	CSVEGVVGASGFSQETQYF	TGCAGCGTTGAAGGAGTTGTGGGCGCTAGCGGGTTCTCGCAAGAGACCCAGTACTTC
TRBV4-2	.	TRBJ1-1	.	CASSQEAGANTEAFF	TGTGCCAGCAGCCAAGAGGCCGGGGCGAACACTGAAGCTTTCTTT
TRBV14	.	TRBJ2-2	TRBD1	CASSEQGAGTGELFF	TGTGCCAGCAGCGAACAGGGGGCTGGCACCGGGGAGCTGTTTTTT
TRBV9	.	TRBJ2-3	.	CASSAGTTDTQYF	TGTGCCAGCAGCGCCGGGACCACAGATACGCAGTATTTT
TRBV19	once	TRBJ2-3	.	CASKIEGAVDTQYF	TGTGCCAGTAAGATAGAAGGGGCGGTAGATACGCAGTATTTT
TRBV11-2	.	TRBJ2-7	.	CASSLAMVLSPYF	TGTGCCAGCAGCTTAGCTATGGTACTCTCTCCGTACTTC
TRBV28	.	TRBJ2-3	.	CASSWYPSTDTQYF	TGTGCCAGCAGTTGGTACCCTAGCACAGATACGCAGTATTTT
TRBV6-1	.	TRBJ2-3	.	CASSEGDRSTDTQYF	TGTGCCAGCAGTGAAGGAGACCGGAGCACAGATACGCAGTATTTT
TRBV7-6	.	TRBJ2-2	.	CASSLEVSGTGELFF	TGTGCCAGCAGCTTGGAGGTTTCGGGAACCGGGGAGCTGTTTTTT
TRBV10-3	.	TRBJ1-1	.	CAIRGSDTEAFF	TGTGCCATCAGAGGGTCGGACACTGAAGCTTTCTTT
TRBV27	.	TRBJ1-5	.	CASQTGGGDQPQHF	TGTGCCAGCCAGACAGGCGGCGGGGATCAGCCCCAGCATTTT
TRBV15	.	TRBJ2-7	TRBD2	CATSTAGLAGVYEQYF	TGTGCCACCAGCACCGCAGGACTAGCGGGAGTCTACGAGCAGTACTTC
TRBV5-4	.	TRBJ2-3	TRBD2	CASSRRSSGGAGDTQYF	TGTGCCAGCAGCCGGAGGTCTAGCGGGGGGGCGGGGGATACGCAGTATTTT
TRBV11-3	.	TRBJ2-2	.	CASSLGGTGELFF	TGTGCCAGCAGCTTAGGGGGTACCGGGGAGCTGTTTTTT
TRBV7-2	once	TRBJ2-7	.	CASSSNRVSYEQYF	TGTGCCAGCAGCTCTAACAGGGTCTCCTACGAGCAGTACTTC
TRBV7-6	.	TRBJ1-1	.	CASSSQWTEAFF	TGTGCCAGCAGCTCTCAGTGGACTGAAGCTTTCTTT
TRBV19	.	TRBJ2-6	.	CASNSVAGANVLTF	TGTGCCAGTAACTCAGTGGCGGGGGCCAACGTCCTGACTTTC
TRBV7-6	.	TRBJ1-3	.	CASSRGRNSGNTIYF	TGTGCCAGCAGCCGCGGGAGGAACTCTGGAAACACCATATATTTT
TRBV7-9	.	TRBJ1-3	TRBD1	CASSPATGNSGNTIYF	TGTGCCAGCAGCCCTGCGACAGGGAACTCTGGAAACACCATATATTTT
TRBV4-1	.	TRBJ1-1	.	CASSQVVGQLNTEAFF	TGCGCCAGCAGCCAAGTTGTCGGACAGTTGAACACTGAAGCTTTCTTT
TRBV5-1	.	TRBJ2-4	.	CASSRDRAGDIQYF	TGCGCCAGCAGCCGCGACAGGGCGGGGGACATTCAGTACTTC
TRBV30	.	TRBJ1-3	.	CAWSTDLGNTIYF	TGTGCCTGGAGCACAGATCTTGGAAACACCATATATTTT
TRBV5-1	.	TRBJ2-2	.	CASSKGTNTGELFF	TGCGCCAGCAGCAAAGGGACTAACACCGGGGAGCTGTTTTTT
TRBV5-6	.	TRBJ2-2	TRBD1	CASRPTGGAGGELFF	TGTGCCAGCAGGCCAACAGGGGGCGCGGGCGGGGAGCTGTTTTTT
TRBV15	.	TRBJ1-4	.	CATSRVGEKLFF	TGTGCCACCAGCAGGGTAGGAGAAAAACTGTTTTTT
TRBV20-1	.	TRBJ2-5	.	CSGGRRETQYF	TGCAGTGGTGGGAGGCGTGAGACCCAGTACTTC
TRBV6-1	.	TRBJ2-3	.	CASSEAGGALDTQYF	TGTGCCAGCAGTGAAGCGGGGGGGGCGTTAGATACGCAGTATTTT
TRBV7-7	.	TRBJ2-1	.	CASSPGGGNEQFF	TGTGCTAGCAGCCCAGGTGGCGGTAATGAGCAGTTCTTC
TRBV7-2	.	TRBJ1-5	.	CASSLGFGALNQPQHF	TGTGCCAGCAGCTTGGGGTTTGGGGCCCTCAATCAGCCCCAGCATTTT
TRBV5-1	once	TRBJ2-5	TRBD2	CASSFSGKEQYF	TGCGCCAGCAGCTTTAGCGGGAAAGAGCAGTACTTC
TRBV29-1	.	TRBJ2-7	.	CSPVSDWRVEQYF	TGCAGCCCGGTCTCCGATTGGAGGGTCGAGCAGTACTTC
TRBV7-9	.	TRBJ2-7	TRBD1	CASSSDREDEQYF	TGTGCCAGCAGCTCGGACAGGGAGGACGAGCAGTACTTC
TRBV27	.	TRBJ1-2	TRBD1	CAPPGGRGLNYGYTF	TGTGCCCCCCCGGGAGGCAGGGGGCTGAACTATGGCTACACCTTC
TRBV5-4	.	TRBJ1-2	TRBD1	CASSLDTPGQSYYGYTF	TGTGCCAGCAGCTTGGATACACCGGGACAGTCGTACTATGGCTACACCTTC
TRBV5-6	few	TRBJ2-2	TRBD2	CASLPGGSVTGELFF	TGTGCCAGCCTTCCCGGGGGGTCGGTCACCGGGGAGCTGTTTTTT
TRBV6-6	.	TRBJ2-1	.	CASSYSPQGDEQFF	TGTGCCAGCAGTTACTCACCCCAGGGCGATGAGCAGTTCTTC
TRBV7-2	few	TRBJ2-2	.	CASSLVANTGELFF	TGTGCCAGCAGCCTCGTAGCGAACACCGGGGAGCTGTTTTTT
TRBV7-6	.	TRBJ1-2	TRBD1	CASSLTGGGYGYTF	TGTGCCAGCAGCTTAACAGGGGGAGGTTATGGCTACACCTTC
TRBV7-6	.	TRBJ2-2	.	CASSLGQFTGELFF	TGTGCCAGCAGCTTAGGGCAGTTCACCGGGGAGCTGTTTTTT
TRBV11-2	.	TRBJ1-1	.	CASSLDGLGRPNTEAFF	TGTGCCAGCAGCTTAGATGGTTTGGGCAGGCCCAACACTGAAGCTTTCTTT
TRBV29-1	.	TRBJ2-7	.	CSVEDQAGTEQYF	TGCAGCGTTGAAGATCAGGCCGGGACCGAGCAGTACTTC